The source of this T cell receptor (beta chain) is a study of T cells after posttransplantation cyclophosphamide. Study results and limitations: Later post-transplant blood repertoires were often dominated by donor CD8+ memory clones.

This clone has ten or more counts. Antigen unknown. Busulfan-fludarabine conditioning, marrow transplant, and cyclophosphamide on days +3 and +4 were administered. Some clones are missing from TCRdb's copy, which holds only in-frame ones; the method was immunoSEQ multiplex PCR. Recorded here are under 7,500 clones, none singletons. Germline V gives CDR1 LGHNA, CDR2 YSLEER. The CDR3 covers 18 residues. Trimming removed 3 bases from V and 4 bases from J; junction bases left unmatched: 12. The receptor comes from a female patient aged 50 to 60 who received an allogeneic stem cell transplant from an unrelated donor, was CMV-positive, and had acute GVHD only. Some T cells may arise from the graft donor. This chain links TRBV4-3 with TRBJ2-7; 13 positions agree with TRBD2. Material: PBMCs, obtained after allogeneic stem cell transplant with posttransplant cyclophosphamide. CDR3 in DNA: TGCGCCAGCAGCCAGGGGACTAGCGGGACCGCAGGGAGTTACGAGCAGTACTTC. Protein: CASSQGTSGTAGSYEQYF.